These 21 T cell receptor beta chains were all obtained from the same sample, sequenced in a study of Tregs in tolerant kidney transplant recipients. Some clones are missing from TCRdb's copy, which holds only in-frame ones; the method was immunoSEQ multiplex PCR. The sample lists some 100,000 clones; around nine tenths were seen once. Input material: CD4+ T cells from blood. The source is a human donor in good health.

J is TRBJ1-5 and V is TRBV19, with a tentative D call TRBD1 (5 bases). This CDR3 has 15 amino acids. Looked up from germline, CDR1 is LNHDA and CDR2 is SQIVND (reference sequence). Between the trimmed V and J ends, which lost 3 bases and 7 bases, there was a span of 16 bases. CDR3 in amino acids: CASSIGGQGSQPQHF. Here the CDR3 DNA reads TGTGCCAGTAGTATTGGAGGGCAGGGTTCGCAGCCCCAGCATTTT.

This chain uses TRBV5-1 with TRBJ2-7; 7 bases align to TRBD1. Germline V gene lookup returns CDR1 SGHRS and CDR2 YFSETQ. The CDR3 length is 14 residues. The junction had 5 bases not matched to a gene; V was cut back by 4 bases and J by 1 base. The CDR3 DNA is TGCGCCAGCAGCAACAGGGGTTCGTCCTACGAGCAGTACTTC. This codes for CASSNRGSSYEQYF.

This chain connects TRBV18 to TRBJ2-7; D possibly corresponds to TRBD2 (5 bases). CDR1 is KGHSH, CDR2 LQKENI, per germline. The length of the CDR3 is 15 residues. Trimming removed 1 base at V and 6 bases at J, with 16 bases between. CDR3 sequence (DNA): TGTGCCAGCTCACCACTACGGGGAATGTCTGGCGAGCAGTACTTC. Residues: CASSPLRGMSGEQYF.

V and J are TRBV10-3 and TRBJ2-5; TRBD2 agrees at 8 bases. The J segment lost 4 bases and the V segment lost 6 bases, leaving 4 bases of the junction unmatched. The germline V gene has CDR1 ENHRY and CDR2 SYGVKD. There are 13 residues in the CDR3. Written as DNA, the CDR3 is TGTGCCATCAGCGGACGGGGGGGAGAGACCCAGTACTTC. Protein: CAISGRGGETQYF.

The rearrangement uses TRBV20-1 and TRBJ1-2; perhaps TRBD1 as D (5 bases). V was clipped by 6 bases and J by 5 bases, with 10 bases between them. The CDR3 loop spans 11 amino acids. Germline V gene lookup returns CDR1 DFQATT and CDR2 SNEGSKA (reference sequence). This CDR3 is CSAPKGYGYTF. In DNA form, the CDR3 reads TGCAGTGCCCCGAAGGGGTATGGCTACACCTTC.

The chain links TRBV29-1 to TRBJ1-2, with D perhaps matching TRBD1 (5 bases). Trimming took off 7 bases at V and 4 bases at J, with 19 bases between the two ends. Looked up from germline, CDR1 is SQVTM and CDR2 is ANQGSEA. The CDR3 contains 14 residues. In nucleotides, the CDR3 is TGCAGCGATATAGGGGCCCTCCCCGTCTATGGCTACACCTTC. Translation: CSDIGALPVYGYTF.

V and J are TRBV7-8 and TRBJ2-5; 8 positions agree with TRBD1. Trimming at V came to 5 bases and at J to 4 bases, leaving 9 bases not matched to a gene. CDR3 length equals 15 residues. Germline-derived CDR1 and CDR2 are SGHVS and FQNEAQ. Written as DNA, the CDR3 is TGTGCCAGCAGCCGCCGACAGGGGAAGGGAGAGACCCAGTACTTC. Residues: CASSRRQGKGETQYF.

In regard to this clone: The junction and the germline gene differ at one end; a read error may be behind it. The chain combines TRBV18 with TRBJ2-1; 8 bases are shared with TRBD1. This CDR3 is 15 amino acids long. Per the germline V gene, CDR1 is KGHSH and CDR2 is LQKENI. Here the CDR3 reads CASSPDRGTYNEQFF. As DNA, the CDR3 is TGTGCCAGCTCACCTGACAGGGGAACCTACAACGAGCAGTTCTTC.

The chain recombines TRBV28 with TRBJ1-2; 10 positions match TRBD1. This CDR3 spans 16 amino acids. Germline V gives CDR1 MDHEN, CDR2 SYDVKM. J lost 8 bases, V lost 5 bases, and 14 bases had no gene match. The CDR3 DNA is TGTGCCAGCAGTCCCACAGGGACAGGGGTTGTGCGGGGCTACACCTTC. Protein sequence: CASSPTGTGVVRGYTF.

This clone was seen only once. The chain recombines TRBV5-1 with TRBJ2-5; no firm D call. From germline, CDR1 is SGHRS and CDR2 YFSETQ. The length of the CDR3 is 13 residues. V dropped 1 base and J dropped 5 bases, with 9 bases sitting between them. The CDR3 DNA is TGCGCCAGCAGCTTGTGGGGTAGCGAGACCCAGTACTTC. This codes for CASSLWGSETQYF.

The V and J genes are TRBV5-5 and TRBJ1-4, with D hard to call. V was clipped by 3 bases and J by 0 bases, with 9 bases between them. The V gene's germline CDR1 is SGHKS and CDR2 YYEKEE (reference sequence). CDR3 length: 15 residues. The CDR3 sequence is CASSSQGATNEKLFF. The CDR3 DNA is TGTGCCAGCAGCTCGCAAGGTGCAACTAATGAAAAACTGTTTTTT.

The CDR3 loop is CAWSVTGTWGQYF. CDR3 DNA sequence: TGTGCCTGGAGTGTAACGGGGACGTGGGGGCAGTACTTC. V is TRBV30 and J is TRBJ2-7; TRBD1 or TRBD2 may be the D gene (5 bases each). Germline lookup yields CDR1 GTSNPN and CDR2 SVGIG (reference sequence). CDR3 size: 13 residues. With 0 bases removed from V and 9 bases from J, the gap between germline ends came to 15 bases.

The chain employs TRBV28 and TRBJ2-1, with D unclear. Germline V CDR1 and CDR2: MDHEN, SYDVKM. The CDR3 is made up of 14 amino acids. Deletions cut 7 bases from V and 9 bases from J, with 19 bases between. CDR3 nucleotide sequence: TGTGCCAGCAACCTTAGGGCCCTCGCCACTGAGCAGTTCTTC. Translated, it gives CASNLRALATEQFF.

The rearrangement joins TRBV23-1 to TRBJ2-7; 7 nucleotides line up with TRBD1. TRBV23-1 is given ORF status, its function remaining uncertain. After removal of 3 bases from V and 0 bases from J, the junction contained 8 bases not matched to a gene. This CDR3 spans 16 amino acids. CDR3 sequence reads: CASSHSPGQSSYEQYF. CDR3 nucleotides: TGCGCCAGCAGTCACTCCCCGGGACAGAGCTCCTACGAGCAGTACTTC.

A single count supports this clone. This chain connects TRBV5-1 to TRBJ2-7, with a possible D match to TRBD2 (6 bases). The CDR3 loop spans 15 amino acids. Trimming removed 1 base at V and 6 bases at J, with 17 bases between. The germline CDR1 and CDR2 sequences are SGHRS and YFSETQ. For the CDR3, the DNA is TGCGCCAGCAGCTTGCCCTCGAGTGGGGGAGGCGAGCAGTACTTC. Amino acids: CASSLPSSGGGEQYF.

V and J are TRBV13 and TRBJ2-1, with D possibly being TRBD2 (7 bases). Germline V CDR1 and CDR2: PRHDT, FYEKMQ (reference sequence). The V gene lost 5 bases and the J gene lost 10 bases, with 18 bases spanning the gap. The CDR3 spans 14 residues. The CDR3 reads CASSRGGRATEQFF. The CDR3, as DNA: TGTGCCAGCAGCAGGGGGGGTAGGGCCACCGAGCAGTTCTTC.

The rearrangement links TRBV6-1 to TRBJ1-6; D might be TRBD1 (6 bases). V was trimmed by 8 bases and J by 10 bases, leaving 18 bases between them. The germline gives CDR1 MNHNS, CDR2 SASEGT. The CDR3 consists of 14 residues. The CDR3 DNA follows: TGTGCCAGCGACACCACACAGGGCCACTCACCCCTCCACTTT. This encodes CASDTTQGHSPLHF.

The rearrangement joins TRBV9 to TRBJ2-4; TRBD1 matches 10 bases. Germline-derived CDR1 and CDR2 are SGDLS and YYNGEE. The CDR3 is 17 amino acids. V dropped 0 bases and J dropped 6; count of bases not matched to a gene: 9. CDR3: CASSVDPTGGVGNIQYF. The CDR3, as DNA: TGTGCCAGCAGCGTAGATCCGACAGGGGGCGTTGGAAACATTCAGTACTTC.

The chain employs TRBV6-1 and TRBJ2-2; D not resolved. Germline V gives CDR1 MNHNS, CDR2 SASEGT. The CDR3 runs to 14 residues. V gave up 6 bases and J gave up 4 bases, with 12 bases separating them. CDR3 sequence (DNA): TGTGCCAGCAGCCCCATGTCGGGCACCGGGGAGCTGTTTTTT. It translates to CASSPMSGTGELFF.

The J gene is TRBJ1-1, the V gene TRBV7-2; D is uncertain. This CDR3 region has 13 residues. Germline CDR1 and CDR2: SGHTA and FQGNSA. The V end was cut by 2 bases, the J end by 1 base, with 5 bases between. The CDR3 protein is CASSLRENTEAFF. The CDR3 DNA sequence: TGTGCCAGCAGCTTAAGGGAGAACACTGAAGCTTTCTTT.

The rearrangement links TRBV30 to TRBJ2-4; the D gene is possibly TRBD2 (6 bases). CDR3 length: 15 residues. V was pared by 3 bases and J by 7 bases, with 19 bases between. The germline V gene has CDR1 GTSNPN and CDR2 SVGIG (reference sequence). The DNA for the CDR3 is TGTGCCTGGAGCCCCCCCGGGACTGGGGTCAACATTCAGTACTTC. Amino acid sequence: CAWSPPGTGVNIQYF.